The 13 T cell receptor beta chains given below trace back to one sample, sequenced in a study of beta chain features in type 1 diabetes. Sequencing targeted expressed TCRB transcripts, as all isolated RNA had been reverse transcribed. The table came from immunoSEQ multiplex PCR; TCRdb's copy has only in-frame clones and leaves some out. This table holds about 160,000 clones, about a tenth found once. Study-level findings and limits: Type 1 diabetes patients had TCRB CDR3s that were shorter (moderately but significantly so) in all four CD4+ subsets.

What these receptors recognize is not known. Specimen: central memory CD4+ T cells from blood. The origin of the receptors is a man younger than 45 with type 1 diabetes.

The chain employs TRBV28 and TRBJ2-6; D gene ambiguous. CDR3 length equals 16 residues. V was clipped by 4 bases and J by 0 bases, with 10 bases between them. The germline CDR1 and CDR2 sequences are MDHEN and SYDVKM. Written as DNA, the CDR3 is TGTGCCAGCAGTTCTCAGACTGACTCTGGGGCCAACGTCCTGACTTTC. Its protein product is CASSSQTDSGANVLTF.

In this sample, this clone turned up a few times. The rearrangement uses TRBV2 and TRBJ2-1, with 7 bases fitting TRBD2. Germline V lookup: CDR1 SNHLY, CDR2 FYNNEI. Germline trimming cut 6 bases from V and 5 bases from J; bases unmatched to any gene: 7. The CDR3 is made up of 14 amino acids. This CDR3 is CASSQAGTHNEQFF. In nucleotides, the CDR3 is TGTGCCAGCAGCCAAGCGGGAACCCACAATGAGCAGTTCTTC.

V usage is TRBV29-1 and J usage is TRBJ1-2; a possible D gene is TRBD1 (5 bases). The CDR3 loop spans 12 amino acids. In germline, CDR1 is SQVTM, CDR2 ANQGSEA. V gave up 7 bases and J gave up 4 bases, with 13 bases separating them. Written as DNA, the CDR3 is TGCAGCGCATTGACAGCCATCTATGGCTACACCTTC. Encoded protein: CSALTAIYGYTF. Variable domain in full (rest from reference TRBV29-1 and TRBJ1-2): SAVISQKPSRDICQRGTSLTIQCQVDSQVTMMFWYRQQPGQSLTLIATANQGSEATYESGFVIDKFPISRPNLTFSTLTVSNMSPEDSSIYLCSALTAIYGYTFGSGTRLTVV.

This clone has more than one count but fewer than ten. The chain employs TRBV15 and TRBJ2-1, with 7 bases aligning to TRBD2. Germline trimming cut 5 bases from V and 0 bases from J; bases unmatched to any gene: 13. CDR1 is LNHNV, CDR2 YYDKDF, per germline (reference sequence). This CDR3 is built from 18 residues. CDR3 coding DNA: TGTGCCACCAGCCGCTTGGGGGTCGGCGGGGGCTCCTACAATGAGCAGTTCTTC. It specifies CATSRLGVGGGSYNEQFF.

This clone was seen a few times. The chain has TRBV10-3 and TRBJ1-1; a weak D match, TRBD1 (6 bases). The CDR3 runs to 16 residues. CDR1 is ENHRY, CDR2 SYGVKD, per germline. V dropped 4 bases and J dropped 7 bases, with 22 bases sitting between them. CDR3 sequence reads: CAISVANLQGGGEAFF. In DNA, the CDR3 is TGTGCCATCAGTGTGGCAAATTTACAGGGAGGGGGTGAAGCTTTCTTT.

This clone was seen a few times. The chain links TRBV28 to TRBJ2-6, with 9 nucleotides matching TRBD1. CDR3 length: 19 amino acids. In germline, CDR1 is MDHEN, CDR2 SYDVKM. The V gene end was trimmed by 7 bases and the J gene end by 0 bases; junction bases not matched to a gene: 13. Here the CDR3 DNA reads TGTGCCAGCACCGATGGAACAGGGGGCCCCCTCTCTGGGGCCAACGTCCTGACTTTC. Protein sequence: CASTDGTGGPLSGANVLTF.

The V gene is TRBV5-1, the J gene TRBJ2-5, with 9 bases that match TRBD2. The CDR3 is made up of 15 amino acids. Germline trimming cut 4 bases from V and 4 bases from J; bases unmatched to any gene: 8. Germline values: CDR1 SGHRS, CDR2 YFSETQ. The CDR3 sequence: CASSDASGNAETQYF. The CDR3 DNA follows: TGCGCCAGCAGCGATGCTAGCGGGAATGCAGAGACCCAGTACTTC.

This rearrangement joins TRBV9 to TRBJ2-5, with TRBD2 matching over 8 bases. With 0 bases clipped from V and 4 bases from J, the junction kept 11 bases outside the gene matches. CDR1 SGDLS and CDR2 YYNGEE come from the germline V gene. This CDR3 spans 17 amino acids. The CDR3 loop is CASSVEGGRSLGETQYF. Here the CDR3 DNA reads TGTGCCAGCAGCGTAGAAGGCGGGAGGTCTTTAGGAGAGACCCAGTACTTC. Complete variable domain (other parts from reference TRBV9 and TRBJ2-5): DSGVTQTPKHLITATGQRVTLRCSPRSGDLSVYWYQQSLDQGLQFLIQYYNGEERAKGNILERFSAQQFPDLHSELNLSSLELGDSALYFCASSVEGGRSLGETQYFGPGTRLLVL.

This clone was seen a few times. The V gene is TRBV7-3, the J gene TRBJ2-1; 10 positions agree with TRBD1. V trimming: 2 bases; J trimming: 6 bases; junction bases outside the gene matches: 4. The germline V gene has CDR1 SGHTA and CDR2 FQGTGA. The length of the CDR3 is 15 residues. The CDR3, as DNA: TGTGCCAGCAGCTTAGGGGGGACAGGGGTCAATGAGCAGTTCTTC. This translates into CASSLGGTGVNEQFF. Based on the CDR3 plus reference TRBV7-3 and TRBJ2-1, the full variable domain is GAGVSQTPSNKVTEKGKYVELRCDPISGHTALYWYRQSLGQGPEFLIYFQGTGAADDSGLPNDRFFAVRPEGSVSTLKIQRTERGDSAVYLCASSLGGTGVNEQFFGPGTRLTVL.

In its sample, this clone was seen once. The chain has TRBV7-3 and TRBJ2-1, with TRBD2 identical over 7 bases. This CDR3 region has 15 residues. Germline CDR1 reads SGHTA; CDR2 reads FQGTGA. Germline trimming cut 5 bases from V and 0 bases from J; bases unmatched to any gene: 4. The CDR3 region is CASSPSGVSYNEQFF. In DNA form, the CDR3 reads TGTGCCAGCAGCCCCAGCGGGGTCTCCTACAATGAGCAGTTCTTC.

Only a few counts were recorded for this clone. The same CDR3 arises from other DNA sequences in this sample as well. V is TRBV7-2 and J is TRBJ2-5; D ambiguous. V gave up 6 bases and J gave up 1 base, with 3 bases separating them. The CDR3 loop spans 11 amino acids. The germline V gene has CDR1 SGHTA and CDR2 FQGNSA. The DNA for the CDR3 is TGTGCCAGCAGTCGCCAAGAGACCCAGTACTTC. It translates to CASSRQETQYF. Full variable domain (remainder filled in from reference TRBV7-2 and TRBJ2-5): GAGVSQSPSNKVTEKGKDVELRCDPISGHTALYWYRQSLGQGLEFLIYFQGNSAPDKSGLPSDRFSAERTGGSVSTLTIQRTQQEDSAVYLCASSRQETQYFGPGTRLLVL.

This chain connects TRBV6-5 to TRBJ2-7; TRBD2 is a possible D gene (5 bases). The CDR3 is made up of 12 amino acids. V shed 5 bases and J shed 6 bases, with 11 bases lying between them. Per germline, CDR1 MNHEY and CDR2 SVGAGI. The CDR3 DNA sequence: TGTGCCAGCAGTGAACACGGGGTCGAGCAGTACTTC. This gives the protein CASSEHGVEQYF.

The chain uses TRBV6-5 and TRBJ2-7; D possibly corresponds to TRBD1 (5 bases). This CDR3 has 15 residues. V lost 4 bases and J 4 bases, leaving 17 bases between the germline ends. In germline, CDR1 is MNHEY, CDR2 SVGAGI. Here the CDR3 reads CASSSEPLTGYEQYF. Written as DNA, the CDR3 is TGTGCCAGCAGTTCCGAGCCGCTAACAGGATACGAGCAGTACTTC.